The present entry profiles one TCR beta chain with its context. The antigen is not known. The data were obtained in a study of cytomegalovirus exposure and HLA in healthy donors. V was cut by 5 bases and J by 2 bases, with 11 bases left in between. The germline CDR1 and CDR2 sequences are MNHNS and SASEGT. The CDR3 covers 14 residues. Primers included in the PCR were 60 Vbeta and 13 Jbeta primers. Original handling: Later, an analysis found tens of millions of unique TCR beta chains, and roughly 10 million of these were shared. The assay was immunoSEQ multiplex PCR, and TCRdb's table has in-frame clones only and misses some. Clone size and the V and J calls come from that table; the DNA yielded D and trimming. The table gives fewer than 45,000 clones; the top ten clones make up less than 2% of it. Study conclusions and caveats: Later on, an analysis found that several of the most significant clusters appeared to be linked to common viral pathogens, which included parvovirus B19. It was shown in a later analysis that HLA-associated TCR beta chains were more clonally expanded than other, equally common chains. Previously analyzed data showed that most TCR beta V segments were productive at a frequency of about 87% or about 30%.

V gene TRBV6-1 combines with J gene TRBJ2-3, with D perhaps TRBD2 (6 bases). Source material: PBMCs. This sequence originates from a woman in her 30s in good health and CMV-seronegative. CDR3 sequence: CASSRGLPTDTQYF. Written as DNA, the CDR3 is TGTGCCAGCAGTAGGGGACTCCCCACAGATACGCAGTATTTT.